The 2 T cell receptor beta chains reported below all come from one sample, sequenced in a study of Graves' ophthalmopathy and Graves' hyperthyroidism. RNA transcripts yielded amplified TCR beta CDR3 regions. Second-round multiplex PCR followed a first-round RT-PCR using HTBI primers. MiXCR, applied by TCRdb to the multiplex PCR reads, yields one record per CDR3 protein. The repertoire has about 590,000 distinct CDR3 sequences, roughly 39% of them found once; the top ten carry about 4.2%. Input material: peripheral blood or thyroid tissue (not recorded which). These receptors were collected from an adult man with Graves' hyperthyroidism.

This clonotype has a count of ten or more. The V gene is TRBV15, the J gene TRBJ2-7, with 8 bases lining up with TRBD1. V gave up 0 bases and J gave up 3 bases; unmatched junction bases: 4. Germline values: CDR1 LNHNV, CDR2 YYDKDF (reference sequence). CDR3 size: 15 residues. The CDR3 protein is CATSRDPGGGYEQYF. CDR3 DNA sequence: TGTGCCACCAGCAGAGATCCAGGGGGCGGCTACGAGCAGTACTTC.

V gene TRBV5-4 combines with J gene TRBJ1-3; 7 bases fit TRBD1. CDR3 length: 15 residues. V gave up 9 bases and J gave up 0 bases; unmatched junction bases: 9. Per the germline V gene, CDR1 is SGHNT and CDR2 is YYREEE (reference sequence). The DNA for the CDR3 is TGTGCCACCGCAACAGGGGACTTCTCTGGAAACACCATATATTTT. Encoded protein: CATATGDFSGNTIYF.